Listed here is a single TCR beta chain. Its antigen remains unidentified. This sample is part of a study of graft-versus-host responses after intestinal transplantation. For the study at large: As for transplant type, recipients had multivisceral, liver-intestinal, or isolated intestinal grafts.

Some clones are missing from TCRdb's copy, which holds only in-frame ones; the method was immunoSEQ multiplex PCR. Among tens of thousands of clones listed, approximately 92% were seen once. Study-wide findings and caveats: The marrow of recipients harbored GvH clones, and ileum or blood showed some of them first. Early post-transplant HvG declines showed an association with peak circulating GvH clone levels. Allografts of patients with graft-donor T cell macrochimerism showed high graft-versus-host to host-versus-graft clone ratios.

The receptor comes from a human patient who received an intestinal transplant, so some T cells may come from the graft donor. The sample in question was PBMCs, obtained 98 days after intestinal transplantation.

Here the CDR3 reads CASSLVAAPPAAHYEQYF. The CDR3 coding sequence is TGCGCCAGCAGCTTGGTAGCCGCTCCTCCAGCGGCTCATTACGAGCAGTACTTC. The chain recombines TRBV5-1 with TRBJ2-7; tentatively, D is TRBD2 (5 bases). V was pared by 0 bases and J by 4 bases, with 23 bases between. Germline CDR1 is SGHRS and CDR2 is YFSETQ. The CDR3 spans 18 residues. Variable domain in full (rest from reference TRBV5-1 and TRBJ2-7): KAGVTQTPRYLIKTRGQQVTLSCSPISGHRSVSWYQQTPGQGLQFLFEYFSETQRNKGNFPGRFSGRQFSNSRSEMNVSTLELGDSALYLCASSLVAAPPAAHYEQYFGPGTRLTVT.